These 25 T cell receptor beta chains were all obtained from the same sample, sequenced in a study of cytomegalovirus exposure and HLA in healthy donors. Method: immunoSEQ multiplex PCR; TCRdb's copy keeps in-frame clones and lacks some. Counted here are roughly 75,000 clones, approximately 93% occurring once; the ten biggest clones make up 2.1%. The sample taken for sequencing was PBMCs. The receptors stem from a woman between 18 and 30 years old in good health and CMV-seronegative.

The chain links TRBV6-1 to TRBJ1-5; 9 bases fit TRBD1. The CDR3 has 15 residues. Germline V gene sequence: CDR1 MNHNS, CDR2 SASEGT. The V gene end was trimmed by 4 bases and the J gene end by 5 bases; junction bases not matched to a gene: 6. This CDR3 is CASSGPGQGHQPQHF. CDR3 coding DNA: TGTGCCAGCAGTGGACCGGGACAGGGACATCAGCCCCAGCATTTT.

This sequence joins TRBV7-9 and TRBJ2-5; 14 bases match TRBD2. Trimming took 5 bases from V and 5 from J; bases not matched to a gene: 7. From germline, CDR1 is SEHNR and CDR2 FQNEAQ (reference sequence). The CDR3 runs 16 residues. In DNA form, the CDR3 reads TGTGCCAGCAGCCCGGGGACTAGCGGGAGCGGGGAGACCCAGTACTTC. Protein sequence: CASSPGTSGSGETQYF.

The J gene is TRBJ1-1, the V gene TRBV14, with a possible D match to TRBD1 (5 bases). This CDR3 contains 14 residues. CDR1 is SGHDN and CDR2 is FVKESK in the germline V gene. V lost 0 bases and J lost 6, with 11 bases in between. The CDR3 protein is CASSQELKGAEAFF. DNA for the CDR3: TGTGCCAGCAGCCAAGAGTTGAAAGGGGCTGAAGCTTTCTTT.

In this sample, this clone turned up a few times. The rearrangement links TRBV6-5 to TRBJ1-1; 9 nucleotides align to TRBD1. CDR1 is MNHEY, CDR2 SVGAGI, per germline. This CDR3 spans 14 amino acids. With V trimmed by 6 bases and J by 4 bases, 6 bases remained unmatched. The CDR3 protein is CASRGQGESTEAFF. The CDR3 region has the DNA TGTGCCAGCAGGGGACAGGGTGAGAGCACTGAAGCTTTCTTT.

The chain employs TRBV6-5 and TRBJ2-7, with TRBD2 matching over 11 bases. V shed 6 bases, J shed 4 bases, and the junction held 5 bases outside the gene matches. CDR3 length: 14 residues. Germline V gene data show CDR1 as MNHEY and CDR2 as SVGAGI. In DNA, the CDR3 is TGTGCCAGCAGACAACTAGCGGGGGAATACGAGCAGTACTTC. Translating gives CASRQLAGEYEQYF.

This chain links TRBV1 with TRBJ2-1; the D segment call TRBD2 is taken from the table without a DNA check. TRBV1 counts as a pseudogene. There are 18 residues in the CDR3. This CDR3 is CTSSQACPGGSWDNEQFF. CDR3 in DNA: TGCACCAGCAGCCAAGCCTGTCCGGGCGGGAGCTGGGACAATGAGCAGTTCTTC.

The chain has TRBV19 and TRBJ1-5; TRBD1 aligns across 8 bases. This CDR3 region has 15 residues. Germline V lookup: CDR1 LNHDA, CDR2 SQIVND (reference sequence). The ends lost 9 bases at V and 0 bases at J; junction bases unmatched: 7. The CDR3 nucleotides read TGTGCCAGCTGGACAGGGATAGATAGCAATCAGCCCCAGCATTTT. This codes for CASWTGIDSNQPQHF.

The chain carries TRBV4-1 and TRBJ2-4, with 12 positions matching TRBD2. The CDR3 contains 19 residues. Trimming removed 0 bases from V and 0 bases from J; junction bases left unmatched: 6. Germline loops: CDR1 MGHRA, CDR2 YSYEKL. CDR3 in DNA: TGCGCCAGCAGCCAAGAATCCGGGACTAGCGGGTTAGCCAAAAACATTCAGTACTTC. It encodes CASSQESGTSGLAKNIQYF.

The chain combines TRBV14 with TRBJ2-7; 10 nucleotides agree with TRBD2. Germline V gene data show CDR1 as SGHDN and CDR2 as FVKESK. CDR3 length: 13 amino acids. Trimming cost V 4 bases and J 7 bases; bases outside gene matches: 4. CDR3 DNA: TGTGCCAGCAGCCCGAGACTAGCGGGTGAGCAGTACTTC. Amino acids: CASSPRLAGEQYF.

In nucleotides, the CDR3 is TGTGCCAGTAGTTCGTCTCAAGAGACCCAGTACTTC. It translates to CASSSSQETQYF. The chain has TRBV19 and TRBJ2-5; no clear D. With 5 bases removed from V and 2 bases from J, the gap between germline ends came to 6 bases. Per the germline V gene, CDR1 is LNHDA and CDR2 is SQIVND (reference sequence). The CDR3 spans 12 residues.

V is TRBV10-2 and J is TRBJ2-7, with 8 bases fitting TRBD2. This CDR3 contains 17 residues. Germline-derived CDR1 and CDR2 are WSHSY and SAAADI. Trimming cost V 2 bases and J 5 bases; bases outside gene matches: 14. CDR3 DNA: TGCGCCAGCAGTGAGAGCCCTGTAGCGGGACTTTTCAACGAGCAGTACTTC. Its translation: CASSESPVAGLFNEQYF.

The chain joins TRBV7-2 to TRBJ2-7, with 9 bases matching TRBD1. The CDR3 loop spans 16 amino acids. Germline CDR1 SGHTA, CDR2 FQGNSA. J was trimmed by 3 bases and V by 1 base; bases with no gene match: 7. CDR3 DNA sequence: TGTGCCAGCAGCTTAGGGCCCCTGACAGGGGGCTACGAGCAGTACTTC. Its translation is CASSLGPLTGGYEQYF. Variable domain in full (rest from reference TRBV7-2 and TRBJ2-7): GAGVSQSPSNKVTEKGKDVELRCDPISGHTALYWYRQSLGQGLEFLIYFQGNSAPDKSGLPSDRFSAERTGGSVSTLTIQRTQQEDSAVYLCASSLGPLTGGYEQYFGPGTRLTVT.

CDR3 sequence: CASRLAGAHEQYF. DNA for the CDR3: TGTGCCAGTAGGCTCGCAGGGGCTCACGAGCAGTACTTC. This sequence joins TRBV19 and TRBJ2-7, with D possibly TRBD1 on 6 matching bases. Per germline, CDR1 LNHDA and CDR2 SQIVND (reference sequence). Trimming pared 6 bases from V and 5 bases from J, leaving 14 bases between. This CDR3 has 13 residues. Looking up the rest from reference TRBV19 and TRBJ2-7 gives the full variable domain: DGGITQSPKYLFRKEGQNVTLSCEQNLNHDAMYWYRQDPGQGLRLIYYSQIVNDFQKGDIAEGYSVSREKKESFPLTVTSAQKNPTAFYLCASRLAGAHEQYFGPGTRLTVT.

The genes are TRBV6-5 and TRBJ2-5; 7 bases fit TRBD1. V gave up 6 bases and J gave up 5 bases; unmatched junction bases: 9. Germline V gene sequence: CDR1 MNHEY, CDR2 SVGAGI. The CDR3 has 14 amino acids. This CDR3 is CASSRRQGWETQYF. The CDR3 DNA reads TGTGCCAGCAGCCGACGACAGGGTTGGGAGACCCAGTACTTC.

V gene TRBV19 combines with J gene TRBJ2-3; the D gene is possibly TRBD1 (5 bases). The CDR3 consists of 17 residues. Germline V gene data show CDR1 as LNHDA and CDR2 as SQIVND (reference sequence). Trimming shortened V by 5 bases and J by 5 bases, and 23 bases separated the two germline ends. The CDR3 sequence: CASSRLGDPGIKDTQYF. In DNA form, the CDR3 reads TGTGCCAGTAGTCGGCTTGGGGATCCAGGGATAAAAGATACGCAGTATTTT.

The CDR3 is CASSPGAEAFF. The CDR3 nucleotides read TGTGCCAGCAGCCCCGGTGCTGAAGCTTTCTTT. This chain joins TRBV6-6 and TRBJ1-1; D not resolved. Germline CDR1 reads MNHNY; CDR2 reads SVGAGI (reference sequence). V gave up 6 bases and J gave up 6 bases, with 8 bases separating them. The CDR3 has 11 amino acids.

The rearrangement joins TRBV18 to TRBJ2-4; 10 nucleotides agree with TRBD1. The germline gives CDR1 KGHSH, CDR2 LQKENI. The CDR3 runs 15 residues. V trimming: 0 bases; J trimming: 6 bases; junction bases outside the gene matches: 2. The CDR3 DNA sequence: TGTGCCAGCTCACCACCGGGACAGGGGATAAACATTCAGTACTTC. It codes for CASSPPGQGINIQYF.

Remarks on this clone: This sample includes further DNA sequences coding for the same CDR3. This chain links TRBV18 with TRBJ2-7; 8 nucleotides align to TRBD1. The CDR3 contains 14 residues. Germline lookup yields CDR1 KGHSH and CDR2 LQKENI. The V and J ends lost 2 bases and 1 base, in that order; junction bases with no gene match: 1. The CDR3 bases are TGTGCCAGCTCACCAGGGACAGGTTCCTACGAGCAGTACTTC. Translated, it gives CASSPGTGSYEQYF.

This chain connects TRBV5-4 to TRBJ2-1, with TRBD2 matching 7 bases. Germline V gene data show CDR1 as SGHNT and CDR2 as YYREEE (reference sequence). V dropped 0 bases and J dropped 8; count of bases not matched to a gene: 5. The CDR3 spans 14 residues. The CDR3 sequence is CASSLGLAAYEQFF. The CDR3 nucleotides are TGTGCCAGCAGCTTGGGTCTAGCGGCCTATGAGCAGTTCTTC. Full variable domain (remainder filled in from reference TRBV5-4 and TRBJ2-1): ETGVTQSPTHLIKTRGQQVTLRCSSQSGHNTVSWYQQALGQGPQFIFQYYREEENGRGNFPPRFSGLQFPNYSSELNVNALELDDSALYLCASSLGLAAYEQFFGPGTRLTVL.

J is TRBJ2-3 and V is TRBV6-6, with 10 nucleotides matching TRBD2. The germline gives CDR1 MNHNY, CDR2 SVGAGI (reference sequence). The CDR3 totals 15 residues. The V and J ends lost 5 bases and 3 bases, in that order; junction bases with no gene match: 5. CDR3 amino acids: CASSTQREGTDTQYF. The CDR3 bases are TGTGCCAGCAGTACCCAGCGGGAGGGGACAGATACGCAGTATTTT.

J is TRBJ1-4 and V is TRBV6-1, with D possibly matching TRBD1 (5 bases). The CDR3 extends over 13 amino acids. V was pared by 7 bases and J by 6 bases, with 12 bases between. Germline assignment: CDR1 MNHNS and CDR2 SASEGT. The CDR3, as DNA: TGTGCCAGCACGGGCAGGGTTGATGAAAAACTGTTTTTT. This codes for CASTGRVDEKLFF.

The chain joins TRBV6-1 to TRBJ2-3, with TRBD2 matching 8 bases. The length of the CDR3 is 15 residues. J was trimmed by 4 bases and V by 2 bases; bases with no gene match: 5. Germline-derived CDR1 and CDR2 are MNHNS and SASEGT. This chain's CDR3 is CASSEPGRAADTQYF. CDR3 nucleotides: TGTGCCAGCAGTGAACCCGGGAGGGCCGCAGATACGCAGTATTTT.

The J gene is TRBJ1-1, the V gene TRBV6-6, with 7 positions matching TRBD1. The CDR3 runs to 16 residues. V lost 5 bases to trimming and J lost 1 base; unmatched junction nucleotides: 10. Germline CDR1 is MNHNY and CDR2 is SVGAGI (reference sequence). The CDR3 DNA is TGTGCCAGCAGTGCCTCCGGGACAGCAAAGAACACTGAAGCTTTCTTT. This sequence encodes CASSASGTAKNTEAFF.

The genes are TRBV6-1 and TRBJ2-7; perhaps TRBD2 as D (5 bases). The V end lost 3 bases, the J end lost 2 bases, and 14 bases lay between the germline ends. Germline assignment: CDR1 MNHNS and CDR2 SASEGT. The CDR3 is 15 residues long. CDR3 sequence (DNA): TGTGCCAGCAGTGAGGGTTTAGCGCACCCCTACGAGCAGTACTTC. Amino acid sequence: CASSEGLAHPYEQYF.

CDR3 bases: TGTGCCAGCAGTGGTCTAGTCAAGTTGCACGAGCAGTACTTC. This encodes CASSGLVKLHEQYF. This rearrangement joins TRBV2 to TRBJ2-7; no clear D gene. Trimming took off 4 bases at V and 5 bases at J, with 15 bases between the two ends. The CDR3 extends over 14 amino acids. Germline CDR1 reads SNHLY; CDR2 reads FYNNEI.